The present TCR beta chain was sequenced within a study of blood T cells in healthy people across ages. A J-beta primer mix and a sample-barcoded 5' primer were used in a second PCR of roughly 7 to 12 cycles. Each CDR3 protein is one row after TCRdb ran MiXCR on the 5' RACE reads. This sample has around 710,000 distinct CDR3 sequences; approximately 43% occur once, and the top ten carry less than 25%. The receptor comes from a woman aged 55-70 years in good health. Sequencing input: blood.

The chain's CDR3 is CASSPSGTHEQYF. The CDR3 bases are TGTGCCAGCTCACCATCCGGGACCCACGAGCAGTACTTC. This chain uses TRBV18 with TRBJ2-5, with D perhaps given as TRBD1 or TRBD2 (5 bases each). The assigned J gene may be wrong: the sequence end matches TRBJ2-7 better. Germline V CDR1 and CDR2: KGHSH, LQKENI. The CDR3 has 13 residues.